The 25 T cell receptor beta chains listed next were all sequenced from one sample in a study of control samples from healthy donors and cancer patients. Measured with immunoSEQ multiplex PCR; TCRdb has only the in-frame clones, and not every one. The sample carries 150,000 to 200,000 clones, roughly 91% recorded once. The sequenced sample consisted of blood. The source is a woman in her twenties or thirties in good health.

About this clone itself: The sample contains more than one DNA sequence encoding this CDR3. V gene TRBV7-9 combines with J gene TRBJ1-2; unclear D gene. There are 13 residues in the CDR3. In germline, CDR1 is SEHNR, CDR2 FQNEAQ (reference sequence). V lost 1 base and J lost 5, with 8 bases in between. The chain's CDR3 is CASSLGVGYGYTF. CDR3 in DNA: TGTGCCAGCAGCTTAGGGGTGGGATATGGCTACACCTTC.

Turning to this clone: The sample contains more than one DNA sequence encoding this CDR3. The V gene is TRBV6-1, the J gene TRBJ1-1, with a tentative D call TRBD1 (6 bases). The CDR3 is made up of 13 amino acids. Germline-derived CDR1 and CDR2 are MNHNS and SASEGT. The V gene lost 1 base and the J gene lost 4 bases, with 7 bases spanning the gap. The CDR3 sequence is CASSEVGGTEAFF. The CDR3 DNA is TGTGCCAGCAGTGAAGTAGGGGGCACTGAAGCTTTCTTT.

V usage is TRBV6-6 and J usage is TRBJ2-7; D not certain. Germline lookup yields CDR1 MNHNY and CDR2 SVGAGI (reference sequence). There are 13 residues in the CDR3. V gave up 0 bases and J gave up 4 bases, with 7 bases separating them. CDR3 in DNA: TGTGCCAGCAGTTACTCGAACGATTACGAGCAGTACTTC. Translated: CASSYSNDYEQYF.

CDR3 protein: CASTLAGGNTGELFF. Here the CDR3 DNA reads TGTGCCAGCACCCTAGCGGGGGGGAACACCGGGGAGCTGTTTTTT. The gene calls are TRBV7-9 and TRBJ2-2, with 11 positions matching TRBD2. The CDR3 is made up of 15 amino acids. The J segment lost 1 base and the V segment lost 7 bases, leaving 2 bases of the junction unmatched. Per the germline V gene, CDR1 is SEHNR and CDR2 is FQNEAQ (reference sequence).

This chain connects TRBV28 to TRBJ2-5, with D unresolved. V gave up 3 bases and J gave up 5 bases, with 4 bases separating them. Germline V gene lookup returns CDR1 MDHEN and CDR2 SYDVKM. CDR3 length equals 11 residues. The CDR3 reads CASSLGETQYF. CDR3 DNA sequence: TGTGCCAGCAGTTTGGGGGAGACCCAGTACTTC.

The table lists this clone with a few counts. Other DNA sequences in the same sample also yield this CDR3. The rearrangement links TRBV6-1 to TRBJ1-1; no definite D call. The CDR3 contains 14 residues. V lost 1 base to trimming and J lost 1 base, with 7 bases between them. The V gene's germline CDR1 is MNHNS and CDR2 SASEGT. The CDR3 region is CASSEGQENTEAFF. Written as DNA, the CDR3 is TGTGCCAGCAGTGAAGGTCAGGAGAACACTGAAGCTTTCTTT.

The CDR3 reads CASSLASGDYEQYF. CDR3 coding DNA: TGTGCCAGCAGCTTGGCCAGCGGGGACTACGAGCAGTACTTC. The J gene is TRBJ2-7, the V gene TRBV5-4, with TRBD2 matching 7 bases. Germline V gives CDR1 SGHNT, CDR2 YYREEE (reference sequence). The trim removed 0 bases at V and 3 bases at J, leaving 3 bases unmatched. CDR3 size: 14 residues.

The V and J genes are TRBV29-1 and TRBJ1-4; TRBD1 matches 8 bases. The CDR3 is 16 amino acids. Germline V gene sequence: CDR1 SQVTM, CDR2 ANQGSEA. With 3 bases clipped from V and 3 bases from J, the junction kept 9 bases outside the gene matches. This CDR3 reads CSVDPDRGRSNEKLFF. The CDR3 DNA is TGCAGCGTTGACCCCGACAGGGGTCGGTCTAATGAAAAACTGTTTTTT.

The chain uses TRBV3-1 (or the pseudogene TRBV3-2) and TRBJ1-2; no clear D gene. The CDR3 covers 14 residues. Trimming stripped 0 bases from V and 4 bases from J, with 9 bases between. Germline loops: CDR1 LGHDT, CDR2 YNNKEL (reference sequence). The CDR3: CASSQDGGSYGYTF. The CDR3 bases are TGTGCCAGCAGCCAAGATGGAGGGTCCTATGGCTACACCTTC.

This clone has just one count. The chain carries TRBV11-3 and TRBJ2-3; unclear D gene. V was pared by 0 bases and J by 5 bases, with 9 bases between. Germline-derived CDR1 and CDR2 are SGHNT and YENEEA. CDR3 length equals 14 residues. CDR3 bases: TGTGCCAGCAGCTTAGATCCGTTGGTAGATACGCAGTATTTT. Translation gives CASSLDPLVDTQYF.

The chain joins TRBV6-6 to TRBJ2-5, with TRBD1 matching 9 bases. The CDR3 length is 13 residues. V lost 7 bases, J lost 5 bases, and 5 bases stayed unmatched. CDR1 and CDR2 (germline): MNHNY, SVGAGI (reference sequence). The CDR3 here is CASKGTGRETQYF. The CDR3 DNA reads TGTGCCAGCAAAGGGACAGGGCGGGAGACCCAGTACTTC.

CDR3 nucleotide sequence: TGCAGTGCTAGTAGTGGGGGTCTCGACTATGGCTACACCTTC. It yields the protein CSASSGGLDYGYTF. The chain is built from TRBV20-1 and TRBJ1-2, with D possibly TRBD1 on 5 matching bases. The V end lost 3 bases, the J end lost 3 bases, and 14 bases lay between the germline ends. Germline CDR1 DFQATT, CDR2 SNEGSKA (reference sequence). The CDR3 covers 14 residues.

The V gene is TRBV3-1 (or the pseudogene TRBV3-2), the J gene TRBJ2-5; D is undetermined. Deletions cut 0 bases from V and 5 bases from J, with 13 bases between. The CDR3 totals 15 residues. Germline V gives CDR1 LGHDT, CDR2 YNNKEL (reference sequence). This CDR3 reads CASSQDGVVGETQYF. The CDR3 nucleotides are TGTGCCAGCAGCCAAGATGGGGTGGTAGGGGAGACCCAGTACTTC.

The chain combines TRBV5-1 with TRBJ2-7; 8 positions match TRBD1. Germline assignment: CDR1 SGHRS and CDR2 YFSETQ. V gave up 5 bases and J gave up 3 bases; unmatched junction bases: 10. This CDR3 has 15 residues. CDR3 loop: CASRKTPGQDYEQYF. CDR3 coding DNA: TGCGCCAGCAGAAAGACCCCGGGACAGGACTACGAGCAGTACTTC.

V usage is TRBV6-5 and J usage is TRBJ1-6, with 8 bases lining up with TRBD1. The J segment lost 9 bases and the V segment lost 2 bases, leaving 6 bases of the junction unmatched. The CDR3 is made up of 15 amino acids. CDR1 MNHEY and CDR2 SVGAGI come from the germline V gene. The CDR3 nucleotides read TGTGCCAGCAGTTACAGGACCAGGGGGCCTTCACCCCTCCACTTT. It is translated as CASSYRTRGPSPLHF.

The rearrangement links TRBV5-1 to TRBJ2-5; the match to TRBD2 covers 7 bases. Germline V gene sequence: CDR1 SGHRS, CDR2 YFSETQ. With 0 bases clipped from V and 7 bases from J, the junction kept 3 bases outside the gene matches. The CDR3 runs 13 residues. The CDR3 is CASSLGSGGTQYF. In DNA form, the CDR3 reads TGCGCCAGCAGCTTGGGGTCGGGGGGGACCCAGTACTTC. The full variable domain, in which reference TRBV5-1 and TRBJ2-5 provide the parts outside the CDR3, is KAGVTQTPRYLIKTRGQQVTLSCSPISGHRSVSWYQQTPGQGLQFLFEYFSETQRNKGNFPGRFSGRQFSNSRSEMNVSTLELGDSALYLCASSLGSGGTQYFGPGTRLLVL.

The CDR3 sequence: CASSLQRGGRETQYF. Written as DNA, the CDR3 is TGTGCCAGCAGTTTACAGCGGGGGGGCCGAGAGACCCAGTACTTC. The chain combines TRBV6-5 with TRBJ2-5; 10 bases match TRBD2. Germline trimming cut 4 bases from V and 4 bases from J; bases unmatched to any gene: 6. The CDR3 covers 15 residues. The germline gives CDR1 MNHEY, CDR2 SVGAGI.

The rearrangement uses TRBV12-5 and TRBJ2-1; TRBD1 is a possible D gene (5 bases). The germline V gene has CDR1 LGHNT and CDR2 FRNRAP. The ends were cut back, 3 bases at V and 9 bases at J, with 6 bases in the middle. The CDR3 spans 11 residues. In DNA, the CDR3 is TGTGCTAGTGGTTTTGGGGCTGAGCAGTTCTTC. Its protein product is CASGFGAEQFF. Together with reference TRBV12-5 and TRBJ2-1, the CDR3 gives the full variable domain: DARVTQTPRHKVTEMGQEVTMRCQPILGHNTVFWYRQTMMQGLELLAYFRNRAPLDDSGMPKDRFSAEMPDATLATLKIQPSEPRDSAVYFCASGFGAEQFFGPGTRLTVL.

Here the CDR3 reads CASSYQRGQGAYTGELFF. The CDR3 DNA reads as TGTGCCAGCAGTTACCAAAGGGGACAGGGGGCTTACACCGGGGAGCTGTTTTTT. The V call is TRBV6-2 or TRBV6-3, the J call TRBJ2-2, with TRBD1 identical over 12 bases. Trimming removed 2 bases from V and 3 bases from J; junction bases left unmatched: 7. The germline CDR1 and CDR2 sequences are MNHEY and SVGEGT. The CDR3 is 18 residues long.

This clone was seen a single time. The gene calls are TRBV4-3 and TRBJ1-2; 8 bases agree with TRBD1. The CDR3 has 15 residues. V gave up 0 bases and J gave up 2 bases; unmatched junction bases: 2. Germline CDR1 and CDR2: LGHNA and YSLEER. CDR3 sequence reads: CASSQEQGGNYGYTF. The CDR3 region has the DNA TGCGCCAGCAGCCAAGAACAGGGGGGGAACTATGGCTACACCTTC.

This chain links TRBV5-5 with TRBJ2-7; D gene uncertain. This CDR3 comprises 14 residues. Germline-derived CDR1 and CDR2 are SGHKS and YYEKEE (reference sequence). V was clipped by 0 bases and J by 1 base, with 8 bases between them. CDR3 protein: CASSLVWSSYEQYF. CDR3 sequence (DNA): TGTGCCAGCAGCTTGGTGTGGAGTTCCTACGAGCAGTACTTC.

This chain links TRBV3-1 (or the pseudogene TRBV3-2) with TRBJ2-1, with 10 nucleotides matching TRBD2. The trim removed 5 bases at V and 2 bases at J, leaving 3 bases unmatched. This CDR3 comprises 15 residues. Germline assignment: CDR1 LGHDT and CDR2 YNNKEL (reference sequence). CDR3 bases: TGTGCCAGCAGCTTAGGGACTAGCGCCTACAATGAGCAGTTCTTC. Residues: CASSLGTSAYNEQFF.

The chain employs TRBV28 and TRBJ2-7, with D possibly matching TRBD1 (6 bases). This CDR3 has 15 residues. The V end was cut by 2 bases, the J end by 2 bases, with 13 bases between. Germline assignment: CDR1 MDHEN and CDR2 SYDVKM. The CDR3 spells CASSLTGTITYEQYF. CDR3 nucleotide sequence: TGTGCCAGCAGTTTAACCGGGACAATTACCTACGAGCAGTACTTC.

The V and J genes are TRBV7-9 and TRBJ2-3; 7 bases fit TRBD2. There are 14 residues in the CDR3. V lost 5 bases and J lost 0; bases outside the gene matches: 2. Germline V gene sequence: CDR1 SEHNR, CDR2 FQNEAQ (reference sequence). CDR3: CASSRGSSTDTQYF. The DNA of the CDR3 is TGTGCCAGCAGCCGCGGGAGTAGCACAGATACGCAGTATTTT.

This chain connects TRBV29-1 to TRBJ2-1; 11 nucleotides agree with TRBD2. The CDR3 contains 13 residues. Germline CDR1 reads SQVTM; CDR2 reads ANQGSEA. After removal of 6 bases from V and 7 bases from J, the junction contained 5 bases not matched to a gene. DNA of the CDR3: TGCAGCGTGCCGACTAGCGGGGTAAATGAGCAGTTCTTC. Encoded protein: CSVPTSGVNEQFF.